This TCR beta chain comes out of a study of blood T cell repertoires in COVID-19. At the level of the study: Whether acute or convalescent, the COVID-19 samples came from the United States, Italy and Spain.

Authors' analysis steps: Reference gene primer amplification gave nucleated cell count estimates. The table came from immunoSEQ multiplex PCR; TCRdb's copy has only in-frame clones and leaves some out. Clonal size and the V and J genes are those of that table, whereas D and trimming came from the DNA. Of about 360,000 clones in the sample, around 84% are singletons; the top ten hold 1.1%. The sequenced material came from peripheral blood. The receptor's source is a human donor with acute or convalescent COVID-19. The donor label of this sample is uncertain.

CDR3 in DNA: TGTGCCAGCACCCATCCCGACAGAAACTCCTACGAGCAGTACTTC. It codes for CASTHPDRNSYEQYF. The chain employs TRBV11-2 and TRBJ2-7, with D possibly matching TRBD1 (5 bases). The germline gives CDR1 SGHAT, CDR2 FQNNGV. The V end was cut by 7 bases, the J end by 0 bases, with 16 bases between. The CDR3 contains 15 residues.